The present TCR beta chain was sequenced within a study of spatial heterogeneity in lung cancer. General study findings and limits: Whereas they appeared in blood less at follow-up, ubiquitous expanded tumor TCRs appeared there more at resection.

This clonotype occurred many times. Its antigen is undetermined. Described time point: sample taken at primary tumor resection. Unsorted whole RNA from tumor, nontumor lung or frozen PBMC underwent sequencing. The donors were more than 70 patients with non-small cell lung cancer that was early-stage and untreated. MiXCR, applied by TCRdb to the 5' RACE reads, yields one record per CDR3 protein. This table holds roughly 25,000 distinct CDR3 sequences, around 13% found once. V dropped 4 bases and J dropped 4 bases, with 11 bases sitting between them. CDR3 size: 13 residues. The germline V gene encodes CDR1 LGHDT and CDR2 YNNKEL (reference sequence).

The chain employs TRBV3-1 and TRBJ2-7; no definite D call. Sequencing was performed on PBMCs, taken at surgery. The receptor comes from a female donor with early-stage non-small cell lung cancer. The CDR3 DNA follows: TGTGCCAGCAGCCGGGCAGGAGAGTACGAGCAGTACTTC. Its translation: CASSRAGEYEQYF.